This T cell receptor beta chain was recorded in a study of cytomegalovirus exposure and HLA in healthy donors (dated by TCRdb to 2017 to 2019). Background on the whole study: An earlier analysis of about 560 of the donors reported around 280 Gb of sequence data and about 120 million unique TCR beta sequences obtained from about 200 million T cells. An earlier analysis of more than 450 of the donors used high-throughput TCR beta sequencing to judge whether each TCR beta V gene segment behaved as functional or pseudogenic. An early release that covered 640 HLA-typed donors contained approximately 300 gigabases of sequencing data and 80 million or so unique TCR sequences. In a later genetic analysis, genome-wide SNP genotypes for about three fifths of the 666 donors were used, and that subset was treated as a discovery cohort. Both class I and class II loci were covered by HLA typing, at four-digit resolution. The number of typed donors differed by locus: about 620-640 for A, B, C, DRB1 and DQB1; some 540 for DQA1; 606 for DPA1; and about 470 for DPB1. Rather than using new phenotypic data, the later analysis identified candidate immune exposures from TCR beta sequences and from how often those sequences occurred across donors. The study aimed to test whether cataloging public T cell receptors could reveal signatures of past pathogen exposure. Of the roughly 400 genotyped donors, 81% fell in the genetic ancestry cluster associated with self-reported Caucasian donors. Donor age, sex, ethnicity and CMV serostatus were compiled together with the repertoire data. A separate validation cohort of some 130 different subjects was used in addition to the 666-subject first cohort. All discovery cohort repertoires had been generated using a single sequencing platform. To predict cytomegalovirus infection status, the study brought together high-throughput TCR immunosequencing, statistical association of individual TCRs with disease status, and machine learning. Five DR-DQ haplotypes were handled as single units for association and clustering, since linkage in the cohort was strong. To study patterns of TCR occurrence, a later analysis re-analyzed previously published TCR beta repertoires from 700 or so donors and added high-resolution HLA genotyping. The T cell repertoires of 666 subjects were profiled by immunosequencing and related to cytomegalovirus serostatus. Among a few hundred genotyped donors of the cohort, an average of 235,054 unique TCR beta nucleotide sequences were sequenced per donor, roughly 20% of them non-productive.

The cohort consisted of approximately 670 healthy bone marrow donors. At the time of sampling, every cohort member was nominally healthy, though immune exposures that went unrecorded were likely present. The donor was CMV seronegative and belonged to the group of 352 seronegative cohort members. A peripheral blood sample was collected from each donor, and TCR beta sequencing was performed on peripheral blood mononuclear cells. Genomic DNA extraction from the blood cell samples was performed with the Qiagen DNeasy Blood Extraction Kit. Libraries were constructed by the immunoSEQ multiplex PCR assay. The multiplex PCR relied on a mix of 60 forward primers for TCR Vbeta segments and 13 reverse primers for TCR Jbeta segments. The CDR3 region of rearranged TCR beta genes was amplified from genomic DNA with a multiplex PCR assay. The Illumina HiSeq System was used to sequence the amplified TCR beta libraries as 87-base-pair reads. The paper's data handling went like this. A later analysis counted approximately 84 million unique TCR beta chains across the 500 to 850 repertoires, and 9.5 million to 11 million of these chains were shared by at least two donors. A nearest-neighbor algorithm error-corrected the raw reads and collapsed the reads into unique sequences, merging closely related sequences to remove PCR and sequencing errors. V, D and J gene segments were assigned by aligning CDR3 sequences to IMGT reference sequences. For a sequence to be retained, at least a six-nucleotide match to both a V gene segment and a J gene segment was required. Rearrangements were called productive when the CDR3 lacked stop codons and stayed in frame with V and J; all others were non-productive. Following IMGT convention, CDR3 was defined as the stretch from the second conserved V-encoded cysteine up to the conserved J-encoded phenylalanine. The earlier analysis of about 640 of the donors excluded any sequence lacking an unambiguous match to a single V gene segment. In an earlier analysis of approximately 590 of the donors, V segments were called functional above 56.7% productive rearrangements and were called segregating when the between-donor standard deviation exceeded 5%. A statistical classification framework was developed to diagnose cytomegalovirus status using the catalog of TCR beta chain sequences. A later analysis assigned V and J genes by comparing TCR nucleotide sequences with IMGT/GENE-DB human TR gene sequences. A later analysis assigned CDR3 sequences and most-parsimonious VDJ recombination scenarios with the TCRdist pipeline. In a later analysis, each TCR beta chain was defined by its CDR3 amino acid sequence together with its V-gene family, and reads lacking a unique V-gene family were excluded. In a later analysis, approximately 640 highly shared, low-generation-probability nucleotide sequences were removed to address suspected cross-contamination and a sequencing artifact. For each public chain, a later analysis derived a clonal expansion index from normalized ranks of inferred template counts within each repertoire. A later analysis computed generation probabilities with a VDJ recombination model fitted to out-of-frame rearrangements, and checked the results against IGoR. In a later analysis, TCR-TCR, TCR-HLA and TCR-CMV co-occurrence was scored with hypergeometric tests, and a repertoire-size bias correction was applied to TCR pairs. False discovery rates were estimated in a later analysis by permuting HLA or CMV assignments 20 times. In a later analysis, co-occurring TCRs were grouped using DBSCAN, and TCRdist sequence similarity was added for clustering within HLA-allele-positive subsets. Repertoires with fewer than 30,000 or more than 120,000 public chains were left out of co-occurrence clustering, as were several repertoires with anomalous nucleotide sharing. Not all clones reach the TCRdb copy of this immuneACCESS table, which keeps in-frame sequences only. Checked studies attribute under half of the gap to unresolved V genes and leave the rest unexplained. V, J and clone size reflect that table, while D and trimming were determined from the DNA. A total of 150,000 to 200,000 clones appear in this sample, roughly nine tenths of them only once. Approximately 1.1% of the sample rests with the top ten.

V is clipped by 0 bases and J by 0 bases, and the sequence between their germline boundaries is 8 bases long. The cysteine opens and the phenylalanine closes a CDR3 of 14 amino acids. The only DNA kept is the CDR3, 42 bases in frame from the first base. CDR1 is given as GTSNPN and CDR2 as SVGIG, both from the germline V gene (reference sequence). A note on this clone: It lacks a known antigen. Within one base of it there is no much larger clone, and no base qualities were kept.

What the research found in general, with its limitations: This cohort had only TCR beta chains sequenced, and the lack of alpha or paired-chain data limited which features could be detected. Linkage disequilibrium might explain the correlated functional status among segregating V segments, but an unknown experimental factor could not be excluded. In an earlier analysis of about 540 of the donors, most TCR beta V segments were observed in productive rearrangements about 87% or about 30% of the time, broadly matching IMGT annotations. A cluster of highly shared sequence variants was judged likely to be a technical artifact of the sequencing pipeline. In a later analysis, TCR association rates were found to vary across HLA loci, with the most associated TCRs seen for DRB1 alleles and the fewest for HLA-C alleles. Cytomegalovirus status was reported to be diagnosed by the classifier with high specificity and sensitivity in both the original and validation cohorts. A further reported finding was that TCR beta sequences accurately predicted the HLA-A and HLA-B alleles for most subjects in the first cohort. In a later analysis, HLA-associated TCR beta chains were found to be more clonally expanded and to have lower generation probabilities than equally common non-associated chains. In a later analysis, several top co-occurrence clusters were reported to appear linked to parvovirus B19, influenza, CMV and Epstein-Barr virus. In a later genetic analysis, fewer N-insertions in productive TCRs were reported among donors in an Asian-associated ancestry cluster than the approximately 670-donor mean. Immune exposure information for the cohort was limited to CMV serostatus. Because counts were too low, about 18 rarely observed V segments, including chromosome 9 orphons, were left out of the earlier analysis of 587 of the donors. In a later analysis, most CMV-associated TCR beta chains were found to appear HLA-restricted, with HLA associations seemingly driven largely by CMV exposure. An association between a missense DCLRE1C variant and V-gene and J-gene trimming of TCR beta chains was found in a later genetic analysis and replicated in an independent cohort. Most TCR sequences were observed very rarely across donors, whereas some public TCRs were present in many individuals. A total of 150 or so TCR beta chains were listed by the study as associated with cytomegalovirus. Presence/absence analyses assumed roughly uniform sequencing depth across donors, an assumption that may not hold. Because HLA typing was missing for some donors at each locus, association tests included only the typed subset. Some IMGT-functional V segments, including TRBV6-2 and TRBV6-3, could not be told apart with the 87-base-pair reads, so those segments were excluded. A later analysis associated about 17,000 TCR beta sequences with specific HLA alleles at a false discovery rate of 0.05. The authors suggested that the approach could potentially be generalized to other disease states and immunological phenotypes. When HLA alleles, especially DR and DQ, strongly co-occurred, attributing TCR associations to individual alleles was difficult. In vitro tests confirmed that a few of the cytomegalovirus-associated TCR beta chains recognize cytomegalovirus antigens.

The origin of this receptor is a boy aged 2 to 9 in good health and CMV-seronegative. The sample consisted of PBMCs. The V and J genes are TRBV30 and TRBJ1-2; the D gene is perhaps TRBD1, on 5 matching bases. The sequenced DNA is TGTGCCTGGAGTGTTCGACAGACTAACTATGGCTACACCTTC. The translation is CAWSVRQTNYGYTF.